This T cell receptor beta chain was retrieved from a study of cytomegalovirus exposure and HLA in healthy donors. Regarding this clone: As yet, its antigen is unknown.

Amplification used 60 Vbeta primers and 13 Jbeta primers. The repertoire was sequenced with immunoSEQ multiplex PCR; TCRdb's copy has only in-frame clones and lacks some. The top ten hold 4.5% to 5.5% of the sample, which has around 200,000 clones, 65% to 80% seen once. Findings of the study overall: A later analysis found TCR association rates differed by HLA locus, highest for DRB1 and lowest for HLA-C.

The CDR3 contains 15 residues. From germline, CDR1 is MDHEN and CDR2 SYDVKM. With 7 bases removed from V and 0 bases from J, the gap between germline ends came to 15 bases. The source material was PBMCs. This rearrangement joins TRBV28 to TRBJ1-2, with no clear D. This TCR derives from a man aged 25-45 years in good health and CMV-seropositive. CDR3 amino acids: CASTLGSGANYGYTF. CDR3 nucleotides: TGTGCCAGCACCCTCGGTTCGGGAGCTAACTATGGCTACACCTTC.